The rows below give T cell receptor beta chains drawn from one sample of a study of vaccination effects on CD4 cells after COVID-19. The method was immunoSEQ multiplex PCR; TCRdb's version includes in-frame clones alone and lacks a portion of them. The sample has about 28,000 clones, more than 60% seen once. These TCRs' antigens remain unknown. The specimen was CD4+ T cells from PBMCs cultured with HCoV-NL63 spike peptides, collected after COVID-19 vaccination. These TCRs come from a human donor who received a COVID-19 vaccine. The CDR3 runs from the conserved cysteine through the conserved F or W. The order of the fields is J gene, V gene, CDR3 protein.

J gene: TRBJ2-7
V gene: TRBV18
CDR3 protein: CASSPEGEQYF

J gene: TRBJ2-2
V gene: TRBV24-1
CDR3 protein: CATSDRTPGQYTGELFF

J gene: TRBJ2-1
V gene: TRBV27
CDR3 protein: CASCHLAGEGREKFF

J gene: TRBJ1-3
V gene: TRBV30
CDR3 protein: CAWSVSRSSGNTIYF

J gene: TRBJ1-1
V gene: TRBV5-1
CDR3 protein: CASRGETEAFF

J gene: TRBJ2-5
V gene: TRBV27
CDR3 protein: CASRGTEETQYF

J gene: TRBJ2-5
V gene: TRBV7-8
CDR3 protein: CASSPQGAGETQYF

J gene: TRBJ1-1
V gene: TRBV27
CDR3 protein: CASSLSGGPPGNTEAFF

J gene: TRBJ2-5
V gene: TRBV19
CDR3 protein: CASTLTGGETQYF

J gene: TRBJ1-2
V gene: TRBV6-5
CDR3 protein: CASKTAGHYGYTF

J gene: TRBJ2-1
V gene: TRBV18
CDR3 protein: CASSPQGFYNEQFF

J gene: TRBJ1-5
V gene: TRBV7-8
CDR3 protein: CASSTRGYQPQHF

J gene: TRBJ2-7
V gene: TRBV6-2/TRBV6-3
CDR3 protein: CASSYIDRGSSYEQYF

J gene: TRBJ2-3
V gene: TRBV10-3
CDR3 protein: CATHSSVVPDTQYF

J gene: TRBJ2-5
V gene: TRBV30
CDR3 protein: CAWSVRGGLGTQYF

J gene: TRBJ2-7
V gene: TRBV6-2/TRBV6-3
CDR3 protein: CASSPGDYEQYF

J gene: TRBJ2-3
V gene: TRBV5-1
CDR3 protein: CASSPRVGPTDTQYF

J gene: TRBJ1-5
V gene: TRBV5-1
CDR3 protein: CASSLEAWEGNQPQHF

J gene: TRBJ1-2
V gene: TRBV6-5
CDR3 protein: CASSYDPATRGYTF

J gene: TRBJ1-5
V gene: TRBV19
CDR3 protein: CASNRGAYQPQHF

J gene: TRBJ2-1
V gene: TRBV2
CDR3 protein: CASTMDSGNEQFF

J gene: TRBJ2-7
V gene: TRBV20-1
CDR3 protein: CSAGDRRTGGYEQYF

J gene: TRBJ2-3
V gene: TRBV7-9
CDR3 protein: CASSRSGDTQYF

J gene: TRBJ2-1
V gene: TRBV6-5
CDR3 protein: CASSYLPGLALHEQFF

J gene: TRBJ2-1
V gene: TRBV24-1
CDR3 protein: CATSDPGISYNEQFF

J gene: TRBJ2-5
V gene: TRBV2
CDR3 protein: CASTLGGNQETQYF

J gene: TRBJ2-2
V gene: TRBV19
CDR3 protein: CASSITPDTGELFF

J gene: TRBJ1-2
V gene: TRBV12-3/TRBV12-4
CDR3 protein: CASSRTVYGYTF

J gene: TRBJ2-7
V gene: TRBV18
CDR3 protein: CASSPRGGYEQYF

J gene: TRBJ2-7
V gene: TRBV18
CDR3 protein: CASSPSWSRMYYEQYF

J gene: TRBJ1-2
V gene: TRBV4-1
CDR3 protein: CASSQVPFVGNYGYTF

J gene: TRBJ2-1
V gene: TRBV27
CDR3 protein: CASSRTGGRYNEQFF

J gene: TRBJ2-1
V gene: TRBV6-4
CDR3 protein: CASSDGQGDYNEQFF

J gene: TRBJ1-3
V gene: TRBV29-1
CDR3 protein: CSAASGNTIYF

J gene: TRBJ2-3
V gene: TRBV7-9
CDR3 protein: CASSFGSLGNTDTQYF

J gene: TRBJ1-4
V gene: TRBV18
CDR3 protein: CASSLSGPGAQNEKLFF

J gene: TRBJ2-3
V gene: TRBV7-6
CDR3 protein: CASRLAGGPASTDTQYF

J gene: TRBJ1-1
V gene: TRBV5-4
CDR3 protein: CASRDRVSLNTEAFF

J gene: TRBJ2-1
V gene: TRBV6-1
CDR3 protein: CASSDGTYSNEQFF

J gene: TRBJ2-2
V gene: TRBV14
CDR3 protein: CASSQVRGRINTGELFF

J gene: TRBJ2-5
V gene: TRBV3-1/TRBV3-2
CDR3 protein: CASSQDWVRRGGHETQYF

J gene: TRBJ2-7
V gene: TRBV4-1
CDR3 protein: CASSQDGGQTYEQYF